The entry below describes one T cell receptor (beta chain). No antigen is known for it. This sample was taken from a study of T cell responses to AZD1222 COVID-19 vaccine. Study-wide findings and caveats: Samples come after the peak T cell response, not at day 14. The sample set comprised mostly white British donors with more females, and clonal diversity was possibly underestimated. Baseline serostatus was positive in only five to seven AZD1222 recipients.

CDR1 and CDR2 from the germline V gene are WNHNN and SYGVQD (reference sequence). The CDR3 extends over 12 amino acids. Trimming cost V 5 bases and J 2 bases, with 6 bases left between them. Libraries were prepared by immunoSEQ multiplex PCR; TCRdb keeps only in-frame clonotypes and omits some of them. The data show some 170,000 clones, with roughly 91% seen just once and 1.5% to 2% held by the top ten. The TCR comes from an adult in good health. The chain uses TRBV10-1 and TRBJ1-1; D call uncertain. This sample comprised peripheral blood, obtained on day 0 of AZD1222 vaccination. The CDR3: CASSKGNTEAFF. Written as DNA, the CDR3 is TGCGCCAGCAGTAAGGGTAACACTGAAGCTTTCTTT.